The T cell receptor (beta chain) under discussion was sequenced for a study of T cell changes during pregnancy in multiple sclerosis. There are 14 residues in the CDR3. V was pared by 8 bases and J by 3 bases, with 17 bases between. From germline, CDR1 is MNHNS and CDR2 SASEGT. Sequencing was performed with immunoSEQ multiplex PCR; in TCRdb, only in-frame clones are kept and a portion is missing. The sample includes tens of thousands of clones, over 80% of them seen just once. This receptor was identified in a female donor with multiple sclerosis, enrolled in a pregnancy study. The chain is built from TRBV6-1 and TRBJ2-7; D ambiguous. The sequenced sample was CD4+ T cells from peripheral blood mononuclear cells, obtained in the third trimester of pregnancy. The CDR3 region has the DNA TGTGCCAGCGTGTTGGCAGGCCCGGTCTACGAGCAGTACTTC. Its protein is CASVLAGPVYEQYF.